These T cell receptor beta chains were read from a single sample in a study of cytomegalovirus exposure and HLA in healthy donors. Produced via immunoSEQ multiplex PCR; TCRdb's table is partial and in-frame only. This sample carries 85,000 to 95,000 clones, over 70% of them seen once, and the ten largest clones take around 22%. Sequences were obtained from PBMCs. Source of these receptors: a young man in good health and CMV-seropositive. The CDR3 runs from the conserved cysteine through the conserved F or W. A D gene is named only where the DNA matches it firmly. Clone size appears in some rows only: once, few, many, or a class for an expanded clone.

>TRBV2|-|TRBJ1-1|few
CARKTKNTEAFF
TGTGCCAGAAAGACAAAGAACACTGAAGCTTTCTTT
>TRBV9|TRBD2|TRBJ2-1|-
CASSWGGEYGNEQFF
TGTGCCAGCAGCTGGGGAGGGGAGTACGGCAATGAGCAGTTCTTC
>TRBV6-5|TRBD2|TRBJ2-2|-
CASLGRGRNTGELFF
TGTGCCAGCCTCGGGAGGGGGAGGAACACCGGGGAGCTGTTTTTT
>TRBV6-5|TRBD2|TRBJ2-3|-
CASSSGGISITQYF
TGTGCCAGCAGCTCGGGAGGGATCTCGATTACGCAGTATTTT
>TRBV10-3|-|TRBJ1-5|-
CAISQGGSNQPQHF
TGTGCCATCAGTCAGGGAGGTAGCAATCAGCCCCAGCATTTT
>TRBV20-1|-|TRBJ2-7|-
CSGMGDEQYF
TGCAGTGGCATGGGCGACGAGCAGTACTTC
>TRBV6-5|-|TRBJ1-5|-
CASSYRGLGQPQHF
TGTGCCAGCAGTTACCGAGGGTTAGGGCAGCCCCAGCATTTT
>TRBV28|-|TRBJ1-2|-
CASSFLVEGGTDGYTF
TGTGCCAGCAGTTTTCTTGTGGAGGGCGGGACGGATGGCTACACCTTC
>TRBV28|TRBD1|TRBJ1-6|-
CASTLSGQGNSPLHF
TGTGCCAGCACCCTATCGGGACAGGGGAATTCACCCCTCCACTTT
>TRBV7-8|-|TRBJ2-7|few
CASSPHTFPYEQYF
TGTGCCAGCAGCCCGCACACATTCCCCTACGAGCAGTACTTC
>TRBV29-1|TRBD1|TRBJ2-3|-
CSGDRVGADTQYF
TGCAGCGGCGACAGGGTTGGGGCAGATACGCAGTATTTT
>TRBV6-5|-|TRBJ2-1|-
CASSPMGAYNEQFF
TGTGCCAGCAGCCCGATGGGCGCCTACAATGAGCAGTTCTTC
>TRBV2|-|TRBJ1-2|-
CASTAARGYTF
TGTGCCAGCACAGCGGCTCGAGGCTACACCTTC
>TRBV6-4|TRBD2|TRBJ2-3|large
CASSDGAGGADTQYF
TGTGCCAGCAGTGACGGAGCGGGAGGTGCAGATACGCAGTATTTT
>TRBV6-1|TRBD1|TRBJ1-5|-
CASSGGDRLYNQPQNF
TGTGCCAGCAGTGGGGGGGACAGGCTCTATAATCAGCCCCAGAATTTT
>TRBV5-4|-|TRBJ1-2|-
CASSGGEGGLYGYTF
TGTGCCAGCAGCGGGGGGGAGGGGGGGCTTTATGGCTACACCTTC
>TRBV19|TRBD2|TRBJ2-1|-
CASTQLAGGNNEQFF
TGTGCCAGTACCCAACTAGCGGGGGGGAACAATGAGCAGTTCTTC
>TRBV27|TRBD1|TRBJ1-2|-
CASSSRDRGSRGYTF
TGTGCCAGCAGTAGCCGGGACAGGGGATCTCGCGGCTACACCTTC
>TRBV29-1|-|TRBJ1-4|-
CSVSRGDEKLFF
TGCAGCGTGTCCCGGGGAGATGAAAAACTGTTTTTT
>TRBV7-2|TRBD1|TRBJ1-1|-
CASTNNRGMNTEAFF
TGTGCCAGCACCAATAACAGGGGGATGAACACTGAAGCTTTCTTT
>TRBV6-1|TRBD2|TRBJ2-1|-
CASSETSGFYNEQFF
TGTGCCAGCAGTGAGACTAGCGGTTTCTACAATGAGCAGTTCTTC
>TRBV7-8|TRBD1|TRBJ1-4|-
CASSLGTGTTNEKLFF
TGTGCCAGCAGCTTAGGGACAGGGACGACTAATGAAAAACTGTTTTTT
>TRBV29-1|TRBD2|TRBJ2-1|-
CSVGAGGRNEQFF
TGCAGCGTTGGAGCGGGGGGGCGGAATGAGCAGTTCTTC
>TRBV6-5|TRBD2|TRBJ2-3|-
CASSYQLAGGSDTQYF
TGTGCCAGCAGTTACCAGCTAGCGGGGGGATCCGATACGCAGTATTTT
>TRBV27|TRBD1|TRBJ2-7|-
CAAGGGGLWEQYF
TGTGCCGCAGGGGGCGGAGGGTTATGGGAGCAGTACTTC
>TRBV7-2|-|TRBJ2-1|few
CASSLGTEYNEQFF
TGTGCCAGCAGCTTAGGTACAGAATACAATGAGCAGTTCTTC
>TRBV5-1|TRBD2|TRBJ2-7|once
CASSLGDPGLAGAYYEQYF
TGCGCCAGCAGCTTGGGTGACCCGGGACTAGCGGGGGCCTACTACGAGCAGTACTTC
>TRBV4-1|-|TRBJ1-2|-
CASSQERQPNYGYTF
TGCGCCAGCAGCCAAGAGAGACAGCCTAACTATGGCTACACCTTC
>TRBV28|TRBD1|TRBJ1-3|-
CASSPPGQFGNTIYF
TGTGCCAGCAGTCCCCCGGGACAGTTTGGAAACACCATATATTTT
>TRBV6-1|-|TRBJ1-2|-
CASSESSQATYGYTF
TGTGCCAGCAGTGAATCTTCCCAGGCTACTTATGGCTACACCTTC
>TRBV2|-|TRBJ2-1|few
CASGSEQFF
TGTGCCAGCGGTAGTGAGCAGTTCTTC
>TRBV28|-|TRBJ2-7|-
CASGSNGKDYEQYF
TGTGCCAGCGGTAGCAACGGGAAAGACTACGAGCAGTACTTC
>TRBV6-6|-|TRBJ2-7|-
CASSHTSYEQYF
TGTGCCAGCAGTCACACCAGCTACGAGCAGTACTTC
>TRBV6-6|TRBD2|TRBJ2-7|-
CASRVAGSSYEQYF
TGTGCCAGCAGGGTAGCGGGAAGCTCCTACGAGCAGTACTTC
>TRBV6-5|-|TRBJ1-6|-
CASRPSGGYNSPLHF
TGTGCCAGCCGGCCCTCGGGGGGTTATAATTCACCCCTCCACTTT
>TRBV5-1|-|TRBJ1-2|-
CASTTEGGYGYTF
TGCGCCAGCACAACTGAGGGCGGCTATGGCTACACCTTC
>TRBV28|-|TRBJ1-2|once
CASSSRRSPVLIYGYTF
TGTGCCAGCAGTTCTCGTAGATCCCCCGTTTTGATTTATGGCTACACCTTC
>TRBV27|-|TRBJ1-1|-
CASSLFDHRAMNTEAFF
TGTGCCAGCAGTTTATTTGATCACAGGGCCATGAACACTGAAGCTTTCTTT
>TRBV5-6|TRBD1|TRBJ2-7|-
CASSLAGQGVGEQYF
TGTGCCAGCAGCTTGGCCGGTCAGGGGGTTGGCGAGCAGTACTTC